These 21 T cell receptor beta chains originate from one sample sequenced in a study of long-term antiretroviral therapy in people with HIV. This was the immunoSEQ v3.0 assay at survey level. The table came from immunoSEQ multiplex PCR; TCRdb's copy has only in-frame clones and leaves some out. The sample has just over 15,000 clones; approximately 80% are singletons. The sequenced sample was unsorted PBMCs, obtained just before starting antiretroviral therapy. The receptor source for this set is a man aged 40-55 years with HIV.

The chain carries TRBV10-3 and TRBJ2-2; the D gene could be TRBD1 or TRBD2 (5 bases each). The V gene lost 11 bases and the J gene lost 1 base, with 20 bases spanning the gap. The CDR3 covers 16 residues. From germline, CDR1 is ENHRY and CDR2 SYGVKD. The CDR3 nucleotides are TGTGCCTCGGCCGGGGCGCCTACCAAGAACACCGGGGAGCTGTTTTTT. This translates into CASAGAPTKNTGELFF.

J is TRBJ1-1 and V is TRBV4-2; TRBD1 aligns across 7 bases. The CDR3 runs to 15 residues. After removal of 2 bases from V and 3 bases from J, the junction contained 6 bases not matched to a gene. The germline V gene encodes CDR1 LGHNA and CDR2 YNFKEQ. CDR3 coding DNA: TGTGCCAGCAGCCAACAGGTGGGACAGCACACTGAAGCTTTCTTT. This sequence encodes CASSQQVGQHTEAFF.

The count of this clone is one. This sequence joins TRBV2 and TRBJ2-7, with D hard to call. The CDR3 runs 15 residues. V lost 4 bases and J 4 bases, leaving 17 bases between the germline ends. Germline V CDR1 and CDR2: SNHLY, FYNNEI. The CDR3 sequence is CASSAERHPRYEQYF. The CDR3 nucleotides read TGTGCCAGCAGTGCTGAAAGGCATCCTAGGTACGAGCAGTACTTC.

CDR3 DNA: TGTGCCAGCAGTTCCCCATCCGGAAATGAGCAGTTCTTC. This encodes CASSSPSGNEQFF. J is TRBJ2-1 and V is TRBV6-6, with D unclear. V was shortened by 4 bases and J by 7 bases, with 11 bases between the two germline ends. The CDR3 runs to 13 residues. Germline V CDR1 and CDR2: MNHNY, SVGAGI (reference sequence).

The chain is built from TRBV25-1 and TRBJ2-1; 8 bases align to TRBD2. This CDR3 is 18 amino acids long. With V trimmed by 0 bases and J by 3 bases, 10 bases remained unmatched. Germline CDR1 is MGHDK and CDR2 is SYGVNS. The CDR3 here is CASSEYRGGGRIYNEQFF. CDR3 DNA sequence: TGTGCCAGCAGTGAATATAGGGGCGGGGGGAGAATCTACAATGAGCAGTTCTTC.

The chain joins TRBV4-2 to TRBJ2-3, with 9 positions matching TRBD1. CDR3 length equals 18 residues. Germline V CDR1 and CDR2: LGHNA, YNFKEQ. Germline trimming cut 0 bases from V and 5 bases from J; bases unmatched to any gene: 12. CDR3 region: CASSQERSGTGYGDTQYF. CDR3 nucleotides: TGTGCCAGCAGCCAAGAAAGGAGTGGGACAGGGTACGGAGATACGCAGTATTTT.

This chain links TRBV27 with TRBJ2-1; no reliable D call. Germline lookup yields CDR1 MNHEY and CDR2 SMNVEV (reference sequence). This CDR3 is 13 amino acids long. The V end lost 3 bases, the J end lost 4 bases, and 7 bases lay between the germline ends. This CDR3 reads CASSFGLYNEQFF. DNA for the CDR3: TGTGCCAGCAGTTTCGGGTTATACAATGAGCAGTTCTTC.

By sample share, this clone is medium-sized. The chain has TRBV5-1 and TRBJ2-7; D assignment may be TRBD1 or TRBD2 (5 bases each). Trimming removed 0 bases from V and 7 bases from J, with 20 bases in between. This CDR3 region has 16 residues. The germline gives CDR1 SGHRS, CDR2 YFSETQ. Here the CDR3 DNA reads TGCGCCAGCAGCTTGGGGGCCGGGACGGAGGCGAGGGAGCAGTACTTC. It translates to CASSLGAGTEAREQYF.

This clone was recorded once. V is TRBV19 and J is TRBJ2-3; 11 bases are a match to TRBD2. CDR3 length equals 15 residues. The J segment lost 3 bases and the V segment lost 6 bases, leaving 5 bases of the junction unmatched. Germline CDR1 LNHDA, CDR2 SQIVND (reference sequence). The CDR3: CASRTLAGVTDTQYF. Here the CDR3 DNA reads TGTGCCAGTAGGACACTAGCGGGGGTTACAGATACGCAGTATTTT.

The CDR3 region is CASSGREGQRGEQYF. Here the CDR3 DNA reads TGTGCCAGTAGTGGGCGGGAGGGCCAAAGGGGCGAGCAGTACTTC. The chain links TRBV19 to TRBJ2-7; 9 positions match TRBD2. The CDR3 runs to 15 residues. Per the germline V gene, CDR1 is LNHDA and CDR2 is SQIVND (reference sequence). Trimming at V came to 5 bases and at J to 6 bases, leaving 11 bases not matched to a gene.

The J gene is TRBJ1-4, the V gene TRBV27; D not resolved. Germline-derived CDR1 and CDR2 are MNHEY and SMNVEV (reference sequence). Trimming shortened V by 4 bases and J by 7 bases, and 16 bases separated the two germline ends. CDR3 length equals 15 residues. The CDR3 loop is CASSSSHERREKLFF. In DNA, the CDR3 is TGTGCCAGCAGTTCGAGCCACGAAAGGCGTGAAAAACTGTTTTTT. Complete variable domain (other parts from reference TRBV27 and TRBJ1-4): EAQVTQNPRYLITVTGKKLTVTCSQNMNHEYMSWYRQDPGLGLRQIYYSMNVEVTDKGDVPEGYKVSRKEKRNFPLILESPSPNQTSLYFCASSSSHERREKLFFGSGTQLSVL.

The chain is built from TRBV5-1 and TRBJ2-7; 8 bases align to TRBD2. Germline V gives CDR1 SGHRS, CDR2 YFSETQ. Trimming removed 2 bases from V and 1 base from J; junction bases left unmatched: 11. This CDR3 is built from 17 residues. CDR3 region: CASSFTSGPYKSYEQYF. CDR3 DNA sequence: TGCGCCAGCAGCTTTACTAGCGGTCCGTATAAGTCCTACGAGCAGTACTTC.

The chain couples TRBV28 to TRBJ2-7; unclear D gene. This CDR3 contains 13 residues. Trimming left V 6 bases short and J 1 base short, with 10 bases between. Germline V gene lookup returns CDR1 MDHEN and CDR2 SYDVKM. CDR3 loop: CASRAWVSYEQYF. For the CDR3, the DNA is TGTGCCAGCAGAGCCTGGGTTTCCTACGAGCAGTACTTC.

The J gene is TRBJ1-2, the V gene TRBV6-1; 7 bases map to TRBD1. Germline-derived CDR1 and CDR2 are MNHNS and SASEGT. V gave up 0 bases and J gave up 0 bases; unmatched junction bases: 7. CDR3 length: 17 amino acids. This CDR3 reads CASSEAWGDSSNYGYTF. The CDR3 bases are TGTGCCAGCAGTGAAGCTTGGGGGGACAGCTCTAACTATGGCTACACCTTC.

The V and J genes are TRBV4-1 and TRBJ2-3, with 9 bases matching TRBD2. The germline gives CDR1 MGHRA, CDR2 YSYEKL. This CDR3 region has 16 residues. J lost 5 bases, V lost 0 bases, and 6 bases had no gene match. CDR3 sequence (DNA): TGCGCCAGCAGCCAAGAGCGGGGGGGCCATGAAGATACGCAGTATTTT. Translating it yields CASSQERGGHEDTQYF.

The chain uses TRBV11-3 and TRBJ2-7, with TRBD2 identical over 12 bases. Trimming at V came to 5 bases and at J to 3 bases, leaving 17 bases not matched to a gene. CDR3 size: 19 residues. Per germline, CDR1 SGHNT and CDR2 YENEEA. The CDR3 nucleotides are TGTGCCAGCAGCGTGTCCGGGACTAGCGGGTCCTACTTTCTCTACGAGCAGTACTTC. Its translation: CASSVSGTSGSYFLYEQYF.

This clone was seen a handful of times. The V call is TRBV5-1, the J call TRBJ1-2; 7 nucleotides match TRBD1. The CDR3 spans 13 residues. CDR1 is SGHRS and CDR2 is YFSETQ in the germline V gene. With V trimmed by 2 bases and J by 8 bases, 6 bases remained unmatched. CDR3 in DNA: TGCGCCAGCAGCTTTACAGGGGATGGGGGCTACACCTTC. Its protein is CASSFTGDGGYTF.

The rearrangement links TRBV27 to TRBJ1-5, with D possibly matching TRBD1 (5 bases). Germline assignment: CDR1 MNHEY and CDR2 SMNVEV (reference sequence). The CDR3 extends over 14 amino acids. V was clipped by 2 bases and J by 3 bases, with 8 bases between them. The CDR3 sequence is CASSLARVNQPQHF. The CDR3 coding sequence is TGTGCCAGCAGTTTAGCCAGGGTCAATCAGCCCCAGCATTTT.

The CDR3 DNA follows: TGTGCCAGCAGGTCCTCCGGCAGGATGAACACTGAAGCTTTCTTT. Encoded protein: CASRSSGRMNTEAFF. The chain carries TRBV6-1 and TRBJ1-1; D gene ambiguous. V was shortened by 6 bases and J by 0 bases, with 14 bases between the two germline ends. CDR3 length: 15 residues. Germline V lookup: CDR1 MNHNS, CDR2 SASEGT.

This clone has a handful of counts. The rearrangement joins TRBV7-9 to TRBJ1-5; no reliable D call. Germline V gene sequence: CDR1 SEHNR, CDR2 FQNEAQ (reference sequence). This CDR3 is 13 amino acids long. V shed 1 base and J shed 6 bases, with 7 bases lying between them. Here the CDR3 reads CASSLDEAQPQHF. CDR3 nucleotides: TGTGCCAGCAGCTTAGATGAGGCTCAGCCCCAGCATTTT.

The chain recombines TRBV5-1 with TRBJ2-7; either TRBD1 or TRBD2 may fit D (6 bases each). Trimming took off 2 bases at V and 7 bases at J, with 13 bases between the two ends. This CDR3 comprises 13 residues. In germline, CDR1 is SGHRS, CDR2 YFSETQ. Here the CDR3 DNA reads TGCGCCAGCAGCTTCAATACAGGGAGGGAGCAGTACTTC. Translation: CASSFNTGREQYF.